The TCR beta chain described here comes from a study of blood T cell repertoires in COVID-19. Study as a whole: COVID-19 samples from acute and convalescent phases originated in the United States, Italy and Spain. PBMCs, B-cell-depleted T cells, or T cells provided the cDNA or gDNA that made up the material.

V lost 5 bases, J lost 3 bases, and 11 bases lay in between. Germline assignment: CDR1 SQVTM and CDR2 ANQGSEA. This CDR3 has 13 amino acids. This table comes from immunoSEQ multiplex PCR, and its TCRdb copy is limited to in-frame clones, with some not included. The sample gives around 160,000 clones, about 88% of which show up once; more than 0.75% is in the top ten. Input material: peripheral blood. This rearrangement joins TRBV29-1 to TRBJ1-5; D possibly corresponds to TRBD1 (6 bases). This receptor was obtained from a man aged 18 to 29 with acute or convalescent COVID-19. The CDR3 DNA is TGCAGCGTTCAACAGGGTCCCAATCAGCCCCAGCATTTT. This gives the protein CSVQQGPNQPQHF.